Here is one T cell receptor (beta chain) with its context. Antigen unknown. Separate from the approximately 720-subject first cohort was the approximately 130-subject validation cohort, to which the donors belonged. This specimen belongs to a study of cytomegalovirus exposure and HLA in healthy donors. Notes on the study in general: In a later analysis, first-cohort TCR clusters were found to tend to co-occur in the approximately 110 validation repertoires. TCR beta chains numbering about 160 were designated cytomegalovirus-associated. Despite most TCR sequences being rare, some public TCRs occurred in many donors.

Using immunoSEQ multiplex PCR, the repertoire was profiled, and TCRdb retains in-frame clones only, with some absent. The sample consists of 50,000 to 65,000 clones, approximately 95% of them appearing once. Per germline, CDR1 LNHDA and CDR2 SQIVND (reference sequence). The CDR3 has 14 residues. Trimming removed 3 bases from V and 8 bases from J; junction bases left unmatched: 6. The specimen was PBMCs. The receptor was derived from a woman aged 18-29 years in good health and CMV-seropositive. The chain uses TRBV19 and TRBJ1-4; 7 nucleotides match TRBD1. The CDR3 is CASSIRGALEKLFF. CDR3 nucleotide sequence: TGTGCCAGTAGTATCAGGGGGGCACTGGAAAAACTGTTTTTT. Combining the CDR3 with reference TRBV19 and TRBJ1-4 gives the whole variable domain DGGITQSPKYLFRKEGQNVTLSCEQNLNHDAMYWYRQDPGQGLRLIYYSQIVNDFQKGDIAEGYSVSREKKESFPLTVTSAQKNPTAFYLCASSIRGALEKLFFGSGTQLSVL.